This T cell receptor (beta chain) emerged from a study of cytomegalovirus exposure and HLA in healthy donors (dated by TCRdb to the late 2010s). With respect to the entire study: A later analysis indicated that the roughly 130 validation repertoires were generated on the platform also employed for the 700 or so repertoires of the first cohort. The aim of the study was to test whether cataloging public T cell receptors could identify signatures of past pathogen exposure. In addition to the first cohort of several hundred subjects, a separate validation cohort of some 120 different subjects was used. To predict cytomegalovirus infection status, the study combined high-throughput TCR immunosequencing, statistical association of individual TCRs with disease status, and machine learning.

The donors belonged to the validation cohort of around 130 subjects, which was separate from the 666-subject first cohort. General study outcomes and caveats: The study listed 150 to 200 TCR beta chains as associated with cytomegalovirus. A later analysis had no HLA typing for the validation cohort, so co-occurrence there was scored across all 120 repertoires. The authors suggested that the approach could potentially be extended to other disease states and immunological phenotypes. Subsequent analysis determined that TCRs grouped into clusters in the first cohort also showed a tendency toward co-occurrence across the 120 or so validation repertoires, and approximately 93% of cluster scores exceeded 0. In vitro tests confirmed that a few of the cytomegalovirus-associated TCR beta chains recognize cytomegalovirus antigens. Cytomegalovirus status was reported to be diagnosed by the classifier with high specificity and sensitivity in both the original and validation cohorts. Most TCR sequences were observed very rarely across donors, whereas some public TCRs were present in many individuals.

With respect to this clone: This clone's antigen is unknown. A much larger clone lies a single base off, so this may be a read error.

Library creation used the immunoSEQ multiplex PCR assay. In the original analysis: A statistical classification framework was developed to diagnose cytomegalovirus status using the catalog of TCR beta chain sequences. TCRdb retrieved this table from immuneACCESS and kept in-frame rearrangements only. Not all clones are present; in checked studies, unresolved V genes account for under half, and no reason is known for the remainder. V and J calls and clone size come straight from that table; D and trimming were deduced from the DNA. The sample table shows a few hundred thousand clones, and over 80% are seen once. More than 12% of the sample is held by the ten biggest clonotypes. The sample taken for sequencing was PBMCs. This TCR derives from a woman between 25 and 40 years old in good health and CMV-seropositive.

The nucleotides read TGTGCCAGCAGTGAACTAGCGGGGTACAATGAGCAGTTCTTC. Translated, this is CASSELAGYNEQFF. The chain is made from TRBV6-4 and TRBJ2-1; TRBD2 lines up with 10 middle nucleotides. CDR1 and CDR2 are drawn from the germline V gene: MRHNA, SNTAGT. The germline V end is reduced by 3 bases and the J end by 4 bases; junction bases left unmatched: 0. The CDR3 has 14 amino acids, counting the end cysteine and phenylalanine. Here the CDR3 DNA is all that survives: 42 bases in frame from base 1.